This TCR beta chain was obtained from a study of OX40 agonist ivuxolimab in advanced cancers. Looking at the study overall: Prior therapy, whether anti-PD-1, anti-PD-L1 or anti-CTLA-4, was allowed, and less than 45% had some. Study observations and caveats: Compared with CD4+, CD8+ T cells on average had more expanded clones.

Libraries were prepared by immunoSEQ multiplex PCR; TCRdb keeps only in-frame clonotypes and omits some of them. This sample has fewer than 75,000 clones, with 80% to 95% found just once. In this sample, this clone turned up once. Its antigen is as yet unknown. This TCR came from an adult with an advanced solid tumor such as melanoma, head and neck, liver or kidney cancer. The specimen comprised CD4+ or CD8+ T cells sorted from blood, sampled in a trial of the OX40 agonist ivuxolimab.

CDR3 DNA: TGTGCCAGCAGCTTGGGACCTTACCCATACAATGAGCAGTTCTTC. As protein: CASSLGPYPYNEQFF. The chain employs TRBV5-4 and TRBJ2-1, with unresolved D. This CDR3 comprises 15 residues. Germline V gene sequence: CDR1 SGHNT, CDR2 YYREEE (reference sequence). The germline V and J ends were trimmed by 0 bases and 4 bases, with 11 bases remaining between them.